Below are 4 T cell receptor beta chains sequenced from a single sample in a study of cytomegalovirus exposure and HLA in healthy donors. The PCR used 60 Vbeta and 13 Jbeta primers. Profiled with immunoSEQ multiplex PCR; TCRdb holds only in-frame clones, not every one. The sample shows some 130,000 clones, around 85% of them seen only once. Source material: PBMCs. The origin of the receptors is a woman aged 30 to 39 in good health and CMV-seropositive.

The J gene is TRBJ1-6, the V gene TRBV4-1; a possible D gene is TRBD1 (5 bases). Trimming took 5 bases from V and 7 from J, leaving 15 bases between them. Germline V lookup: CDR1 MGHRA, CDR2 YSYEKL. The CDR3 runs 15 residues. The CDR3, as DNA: TGCGCCAGCAGCGGCGGGGACCGGCGGAATTCACCCCTCCACTTT. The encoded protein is CASSGGDRRNSPLHF.

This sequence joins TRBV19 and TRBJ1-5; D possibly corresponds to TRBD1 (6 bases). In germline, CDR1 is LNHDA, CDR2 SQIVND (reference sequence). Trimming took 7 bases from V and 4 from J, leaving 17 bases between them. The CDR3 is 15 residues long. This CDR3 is CASTPSGQGNQPQHF. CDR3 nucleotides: TGTGCCAGTACCCCTTCGGGGCAGGGGAATCAGCCCCAGCATTTT.

The CDR3 coding sequence is TGTGCCAGTAGTATGGAAGGACAGGGGGCTTACGAGCAGTACTTC. Its protein product is CASSMEGQGAYEQYF. The V and J genes are TRBV19 and TRBJ2-7, with TRBD1 matching 11 bases. The germline V gene encodes CDR1 LNHDA and CDR2 SQIVND (reference sequence). The CDR3 totals 15 residues. V lost 3 bases to trimming and J lost 4 bases; unmatched junction nucleotides: 5.

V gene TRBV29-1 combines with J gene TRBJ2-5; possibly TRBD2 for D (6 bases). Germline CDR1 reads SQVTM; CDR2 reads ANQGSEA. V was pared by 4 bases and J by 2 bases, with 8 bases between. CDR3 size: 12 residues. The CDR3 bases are TGCAGCGTTGGTGGGGGGCAAGAGACCCAGTACTTC. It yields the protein CSVGGGQETQYF.